The 21 T cell receptor beta chains below come from one sample, sequenced in a study of T-cell memory formation after mild COVID-19. In TCRdb, the 5' RACE reads were re-called with MiXCR into one record per CDR3 protein. The data show just over 300,000 distinct CDR3 sequences, with just under 20% seen just once and approximately 21% held by the top ten. Sequenced input: PBMCs or a T cell subset sorted from them (not recorded which). The receptor source for this set is a man younger than 35 who had mild COVID-19 (a few samples of this study predate the infection). Cell type and time point are not known.

The rearrangement joins TRBV7-9 to TRBJ1-2; no clear D. In germline, CDR1 is SEHNR, CDR2 FQNEAQ (reference sequence). V lost 2 bases and J 6 bases, leaving 13 bases between the germline ends. CDR3 size: 14 residues. The CDR3 reads CASSLPMEADGYTF. CDR3 nucleotides: TGTGCCAGCAGCTTACCTATGGAAGCGGATGGCTACACCTTC.

The chain recombines TRBV4-3 with TRBJ1-4, with D unresolved. V lost 4 bases and J 5 bases, leaving 8 bases between the germline ends. Germline V lookup: CDR1 LGHNA, CDR2 YSLEER. This CDR3 contains 13 residues. The CDR3 region is CASSRQENEKLFF. The CDR3 coding sequence is TGCGCCAGCAGCCGCCAGGAGAATGAAAAACTGTTTTTT.

This clonotype was recorded a few times. The V and J genes are TRBV5-1 and TRBJ1-1, with D possibly matching TRBD1 (5 bases). Germline V CDR1 and CDR2: SGHRS, YFSETQ. The CDR3 totals 14 residues. V lost 3 bases, J lost 3 bases, and 12 bases lay in between. Here the CDR3 reads CASSSGPLDTEAFF. CDR3 DNA: TGCGCCAGCAGCTCGGGACCGTTGGACACTGAAGCTTTCTTT.

A few counts support this clonotype. The chain employs TRBV4-3 and TRBJ2-3; the match to TRBD1 covers 8 bases. Trimming at V came to 4 bases and at J to 1 base, leaving 4 bases not matched to a gene. CDR1 is LGHNA and CDR2 is YSLEER in the germline V gene. CDR3 length: 15 residues. CDR3 sequence (DNA): TGCGCCAGCAGCCGTCGACAGGGGCGCACAGATACGCAGTATTTT. Translation gives CASSRRQGRTDTQYF.

This clonotype was found a few times. The J gene is TRBJ1-6, the V gene TRBV4-3, with 8 bases aligning to TRBD1. This CDR3 spans 17 amino acids. Germline loops: CDR1 LGHNA, CDR2 YSLEER. V was clipped by 0 bases and J by 6 bases; unmatched bases: 7. This CDR3 reads CASSQEPGGGSNSPLHF. The CDR3 DNA reads as TGCGCCAGCAGCCAAGAACCAGGGGGCGGGAGTAATTCACCCCTCCACTTT.

This clonotype came up a few times. The V gene is TRBV12-3 or TRBV12-4, the J gene TRBJ1-1, with D perhaps TRBD1 (6 bases). V lost 4 bases and J lost 0, with 12 bases in between. The CDR3 has 15 residues. CDR3 sequence reads: CASSYTGLMNTEAFF. The CDR3 coding sequence is TGTGCCAGCAGTTATACAGGGCTCATGAACACTGAAGCTTTCTTT.

This clonotype was recorded a few times. The chain recombines TRBV12-5 with TRBJ2-6; D may be TRBD1 (5 bases). The CDR3 runs 17 residues. Trimming left V 4 bases short and J 4 bases short, with 17 bases between. Germline-derived CDR1 and CDR2 are LGHNT and FRNRAP. CDR3 residues: CASGSTPGFSGANVLTF. The CDR3 coding sequence is TGTGCTAGTGGTTCCACCCCAGGGTTTTCAGGGGCCAACGTCCTGACTTTC. The full variable domain, rest sourced from reference TRBV12-5 and TRBJ2-6, is DARVTQTPRHKVTEMGQEVTMRCQPILGHNTVFWYRQTMMQGLELLAYFRNRAPLDDSGMPKDRFSAEMPDATLATLKIQPSEPRDSAVYFCASGSTPGFSGANVLTFGAGSRLTVL.

The rearrangement uses TRBV29-1 and TRBJ1-1; D gene ambiguous. The germline V gene encodes CDR1 SQVTM and CDR2 ANQGSEA. The CDR3 totals 14 residues. The germline V and J ends were trimmed by 4 bases and 4 bases, with 16 bases remaining between them. Here the CDR3 DNA reads TGCAGCGTTGTTCCGCTGTCGGGTCCCACTGAAGCTTTCTTT. Residues: CSVVPLSGPTEAFF.

This clonotype has just a few counts. The chain carries TRBV24-1 and TRBJ2-3; a weak D match, TRBD2 (6 bases). Germline V CDR1 and CDR2: KGHDR, SFDVKD. V was pared by 7 bases and J by 3 bases, with 7 bases between. This CDR3 comprises 12 residues. The CDR3 spells CATRGLTDTQYF. CDR3 nucleotide sequence: TGTGCCACCAGGGGACTGACAGATACGCAGTATTTT.

This clonotype was counted ten times or more. The chain recombines TRBV7-2 with TRBJ2-5, with a tentative D call TRBD1 (5 bases). This CDR3 is built from 14 residues. Per germline, CDR1 SGHTA and CDR2 FQGNSA. The V gene lost 1 base and the J gene lost 3 bases, with 9 bases spanning the gap. The CDR3 loop is CASSLGGLEETQYF. The CDR3 coding sequence is TGTGCCAGCAGCTTAGGGGGCCTGGAAGAGACCCAGTACTTC.

A single count supports this clonotype. This chain links TRBV6-2 or TRBV6-3 with TRBJ2-3, with TRBD1 matching 7 bases. Germline values: CDR1 MNHEY, CDR2 SVGEGT. Trimming at V came to 6 bases and at J to 4 bases, leaving 4 bases not matched to a gene. The CDR3 contains 13 residues. Written as DNA, the CDR3 is TGTGCCAGCAGAGACAGGGCGCCAGATACGCAGTATTTT. The encoded protein is CASRDRAPDTQYF.

This rearrangement joins TRBV7-9 to TRBJ1-4, with D hard to call. The germline gives CDR1 SEHNR, CDR2 FQNEAQ (reference sequence). Trimming took off 2 bases at V and 8 bases at J, with 18 bases between the two ends. CDR3 length equals 16 residues. The CDR3 loop is CASSLTPRSGTEKLFF. The CDR3 nucleotides are TGTGCCAGCAGCTTAACCCCGCGGAGCGGAACGGAAAAACTGTTTTTT.

Only a few counts were recorded for this clonotype. The chain has TRBV7-9 and TRBJ1-1, with 7 nucleotides matching TRBD1. Germline lookup yields CDR1 SEHNR and CDR2 FQNEAQ (reference sequence). J was trimmed by 7 bases and V by 5 bases; bases with no gene match: 13. The CDR3 is 15 amino acids. This CDR3 is CASSAPDRAEREAFF. CDR3 DNA sequence: TGTGCCAGCAGCGCCCCCGACAGGGCGGAGCGTGAAGCTTTCTTT.

The chain recombines TRBV29-1 with TRBJ1-1; perhaps TRBD1 as D (5 bases). Germline CDR1 reads SQVTM; CDR2 reads ANQGSEA. V was clipped by 8 bases and J by 7 bases, with 14 bases between them. This CDR3 has 11 residues. This chain's CDR3 is CSNGGGSEAFF. In nucleotides, the CDR3 is TGCAGCAATGGGGGGGGGAGTGAAGCTTTCTTT.

This clonotype has a handful of counts. The genes are TRBV5-1 and TRBJ2-5; tentative D call: TRBD1 (5 bases). V lost 0 bases and J lost 5, with 11 bases in between. Germline values: CDR1 SGHRS, CDR2 YFSETQ. This CDR3 contains 14 residues. The CDR3 loop is CASSLEGVVETQYF. DNA of the CDR3: TGCGCCAGCAGCTTGGAAGGGGTGGTGGAGACCCAGTACTTC.

This clonotype was detected many times. V gene TRBV5-1 combines with J gene TRBJ2-5; D is perhaps TRBD2 (6 bases). This CDR3 is built from 15 residues. Germline assignment: CDR1 SGHRS and CDR2 YFSETQ. V lost 4 bases, J lost 0 bases, and 13 bases lay in between. The CDR3 DNA reads as TGCGCCAGCAGCACTAACCGGGACTACCAAGAGACCCAGTACTTC. Translation gives CASSTNRDYQETQYF.

The chain employs TRBV5-1 and TRBJ2-1; tentative D call: TRBD1 (6 bases). The germline gives CDR1 SGHRS, CDR2 YFSETQ. V dropped 4 bases and J dropped 3 bases, with 14 bases sitting between them. The CDR3 has 15 amino acids. Here the CDR3 reads CASSTQGEGYNEQFF. In DNA, the CDR3 is TGCGCCAGCAGCACACAGGGAGAGGGCTACAATGAGCAGTTCTTC.

V and J are TRBV21-1 and TRBJ2-5; the table's D call TRBD2 went unverified against the DNA. TRBV21-1 is a documented pseudogene. This CDR3 spans 14 amino acids. Written as DNA, the CDR3 is TGTGCCAGCAGCCCGCAAGGAGGGAGAGAGACCCAGTACTTC. Amino acids: CASSPQGGRETQYF.

This rearrangement joins TRBV5-1 to TRBJ2-6, with TRBD1 matching over 10 bases. CDR1 is SGHRS, CDR2 YFSETQ, per germline. The junction had 3 bases not matched to a gene; V was cut back by 4 bases and J by 2 bases. The CDR3 has 16 amino acids. Here the CDR3 DNA reads TGCGCCAGCAGCAAGGGGACAGGGGCTGGGGCCAACGTCCTGACTTTC. Translated, it gives CASSKGTGAGANVLTF.

The chain is built from TRBV9 and TRBJ1-2; D gene unclear. V gave up 0 bases and J gave up 6 bases, with 9 bases separating them. From germline, CDR1 is SGDLS and CDR2 YYNGEE. The CDR3 length is 13 residues. The CDR3 region has the DNA TGTGCCAGCAGCGTAGGAAGGGCGGATGGCTACACCTTC. Protein: CASSVGRADGYTF.

This clonotype was picked up many times. The chain joins TRBV2 to TRBJ1-1, with D possibly being TRBD1 (5 bases). Germline V gene lookup returns CDR1 SNHLY and CDR2 FYNNEI. V lost 6 bases to trimming and J lost 2 bases, with 10 bases between them. The CDR3 runs 13 residues. The CDR3 sequence is CASRRQYNTEAFF. The CDR3 DNA is TGTGCCAGCAGGAGACAGTATAACACTGAAGCTTTCTTT.